Here is one TCR beta chain with its context. What it binds is unknown. The primer mix had 60 Vbeta and 13 Jbeta primers. Assay used: immunoSEQ multiplex PCR; TCRdb lists only in-frame clones, some missing. The data contain 150,000 to 200,000 clones, roughly 88% of them singletons. The source of the sample is a study of cytomegalovirus exposure and HLA in healthy donors. Study-level findings and limits: Only CMV serostatus was available as immune exposure information. TCR sequences were mostly rare, though some public TCRs occurred in many donors.

Material for sequencing was PBMCs. The sequence came from a man aged 45-60 years in good health and CMV-seropositive.

The CDR3 is CATSIIGTGGYEQYF. CDR3 nucleotide sequence: TGTGCCACCAGCATAATAGGGACAGGAGGCTACGAGCAGTACTTC. The chain is built from TRBV15 and TRBJ2-5; 8 bases map to TRBD1. Near its end, the DNA agrees better with TRBJ2-7, so the J call may be wrong. The germline gives CDR1 LNHNV, CDR2 YYDKDF (reference sequence). CDR3 length equals 15 residues.